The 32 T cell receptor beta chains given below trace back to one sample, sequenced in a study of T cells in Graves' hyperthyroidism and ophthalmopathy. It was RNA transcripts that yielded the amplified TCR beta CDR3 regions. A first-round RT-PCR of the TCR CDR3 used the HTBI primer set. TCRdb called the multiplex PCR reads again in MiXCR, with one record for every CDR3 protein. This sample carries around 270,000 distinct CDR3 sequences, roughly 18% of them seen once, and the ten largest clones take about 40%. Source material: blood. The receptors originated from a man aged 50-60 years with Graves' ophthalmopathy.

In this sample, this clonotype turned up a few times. CDR3 protein: CASSQGQGMSPLHF. CDR3 DNA: TGTGCCAGCAGCCAAGGACAGGGAATGTCACCCCTCCACTTT. The rearrangement joins TRBV3-1 to TRBJ1-6; TRBD1 agrees at 7 bases. The CDR3 has 14 amino acids. V trimming: 1 base; J trimming: 10 bases; junction bases outside the gene matches: 4. In germline, CDR1 is LGHDT, CDR2 YNNKEL (reference sequence). The whole variable domain, remainder taken from reference TRBV3-1 and TRBJ1-6, is DTAVSQTPKYLVTQMGNDKSIKCEQNLGHDTMYWYKQDSKKFLKIMFSYNNKELIINETVPNRFSPKSPDKAHLNLHINSLELGDSAVYFCASSQGQGMSPLHFGNGTRLTVT.

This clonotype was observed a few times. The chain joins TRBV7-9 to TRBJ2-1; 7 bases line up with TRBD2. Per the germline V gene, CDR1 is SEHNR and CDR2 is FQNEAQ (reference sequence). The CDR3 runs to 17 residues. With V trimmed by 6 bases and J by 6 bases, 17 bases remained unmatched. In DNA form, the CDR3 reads TGTGCCAGCAGTCCACGAAGGGCAACCGGCGGGGGCAATGAGCAGTTCTTC. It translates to CASSPRRATGGGNEQFF.

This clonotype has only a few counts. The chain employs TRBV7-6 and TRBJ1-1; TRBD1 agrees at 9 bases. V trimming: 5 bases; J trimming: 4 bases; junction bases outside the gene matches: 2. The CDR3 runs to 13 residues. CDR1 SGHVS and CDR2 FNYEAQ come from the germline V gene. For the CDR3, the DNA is TGTGCCAGCAGCGCGACAGGGGGCACTGAAGCTTTCTTT. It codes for CASSATGGTEAFF.

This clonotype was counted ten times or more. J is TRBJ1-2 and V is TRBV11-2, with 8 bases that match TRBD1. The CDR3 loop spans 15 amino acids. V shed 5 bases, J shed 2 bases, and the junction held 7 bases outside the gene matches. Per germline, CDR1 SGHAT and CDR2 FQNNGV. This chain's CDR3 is CASSPRTGPNYGYTF. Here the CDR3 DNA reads TGTGCCAGCAGCCCCCGGACAGGGCCGAACTATGGCTACACCTTC.

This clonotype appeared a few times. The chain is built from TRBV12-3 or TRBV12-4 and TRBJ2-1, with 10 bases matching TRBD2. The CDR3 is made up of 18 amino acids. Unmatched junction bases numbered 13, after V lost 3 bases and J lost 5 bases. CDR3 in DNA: TGTGCCAGCAGTTTGGGCCTAGCGGGAGCCCCGGGAGACAATGAGCAGTTCTTC. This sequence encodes CASSLGLAGAPGDNEQFF.

The CDR3 spells CATSDPAGFKKTQYF. CDR3 DNA: TGTGCCACCAGTGACCCCGCCGGGTTCAAAAAGACCCAGTACTTC. V gene TRBV24-1 combines with J gene TRBJ2-5; no reliable D call. There are 15 residues in the CDR3. The germline gives CDR1 KGHDR, CDR2 SFDVKD. Trimming cost V 4 bases and J 6 bases, with 17 bases left between them.

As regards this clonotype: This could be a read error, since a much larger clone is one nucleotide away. The CDR3 DNA reads as TGTGCCAGCAGCTTACTGACGGCAGGAGAGCAGTTCTTC. As protein: CASSLLTAGEQFF. The V gene is TRBV7-3, the J gene TRBJ2-1; D not resolved. The V end lost 2 bases, the J end lost 10 bases, and 12 bases lay between the germline ends. In germline, CDR1 is SGHTA, CDR2 FQGTGA. The CDR3 has 13 amino acids.

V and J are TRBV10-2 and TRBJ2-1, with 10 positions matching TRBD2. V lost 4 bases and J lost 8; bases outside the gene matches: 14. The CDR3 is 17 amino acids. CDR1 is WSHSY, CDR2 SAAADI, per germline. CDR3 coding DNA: TGCGCCAGCAGTGGAGGACTCAGCGGGAGGGTAGGGGATGAGCAGTTCTTC. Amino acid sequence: CASSGGLSGRVGDEQFF.

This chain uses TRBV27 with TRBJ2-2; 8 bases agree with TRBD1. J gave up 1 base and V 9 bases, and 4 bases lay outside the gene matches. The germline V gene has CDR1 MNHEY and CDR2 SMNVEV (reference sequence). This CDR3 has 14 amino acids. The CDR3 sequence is CASRQGQNTGELFF. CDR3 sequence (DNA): TGTGCCAGTAGACAGGGGCAGAACACCGGGGAGCTGTTTTTT.

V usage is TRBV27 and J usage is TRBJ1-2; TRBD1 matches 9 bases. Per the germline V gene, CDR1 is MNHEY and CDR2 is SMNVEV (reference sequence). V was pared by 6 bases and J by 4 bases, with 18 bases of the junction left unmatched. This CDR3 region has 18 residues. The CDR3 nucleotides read TGTGCCAGCAGGAGGCTCACCGGGACAGGGCCTAGGGGCTATGGCTACACCTTC. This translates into CASRRLTGTGPRGYGYTF.

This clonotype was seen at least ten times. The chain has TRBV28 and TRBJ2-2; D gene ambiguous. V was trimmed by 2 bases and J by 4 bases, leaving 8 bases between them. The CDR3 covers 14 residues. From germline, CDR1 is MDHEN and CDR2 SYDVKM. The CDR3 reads CASSLSKFTGELFF. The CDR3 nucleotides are TGTGCCAGCAGTTTAAGCAAATTCACCGGGGAGCTGTTTTTT.

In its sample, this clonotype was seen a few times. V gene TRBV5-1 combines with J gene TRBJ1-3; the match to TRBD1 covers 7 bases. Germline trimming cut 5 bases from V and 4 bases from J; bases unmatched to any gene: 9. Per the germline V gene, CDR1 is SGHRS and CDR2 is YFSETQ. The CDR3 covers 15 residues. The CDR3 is CASSLEQGTGNTIYF. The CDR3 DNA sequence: TGCGCCAGCAGTCTCGAACAGGGGACCGGAAACACCATATATTTT. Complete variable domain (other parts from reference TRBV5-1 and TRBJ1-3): KAGVTQTPRYLIKTRGQQVTLSCSPISGHRSVSWYQQTPGQGLQFLFEYFSETQRNKGNFPGRFSGRQFSNSRSEMNVSTLELGDSALYLCASSLEQGTGNTIYFGEGSWLTVV.

CDR3 amino acids: CASSPTGGVENEQFF. CDR3 coding DNA: TGTGCCAGCAGCCCCACGGGGGGGGTCGAAAATGAGCAGTTCTTC. The J gene is TRBJ2-1, the V gene TRBV5-6; TRBD2 matches 8 bases. CDR1 is SGHDT, CDR2 YYEEEE, per germline. V was clipped by 4 bases and J by 7 bases; unmatched bases: 10. The CDR3 extends over 15 amino acids.

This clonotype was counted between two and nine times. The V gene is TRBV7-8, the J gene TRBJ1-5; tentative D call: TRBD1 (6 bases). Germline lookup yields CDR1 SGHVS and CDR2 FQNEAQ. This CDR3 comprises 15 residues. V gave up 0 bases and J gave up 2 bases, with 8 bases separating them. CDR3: CASSLARTGNQPQHF. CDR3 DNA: TGTGCCAGCAGCTTAGCGAGGACAGGCAATCAGCCCCAGCATTTT.

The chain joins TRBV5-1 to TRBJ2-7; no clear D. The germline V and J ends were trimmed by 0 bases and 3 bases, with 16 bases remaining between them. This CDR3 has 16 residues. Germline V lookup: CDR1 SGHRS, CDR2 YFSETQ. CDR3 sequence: CASSLALAGDLYEQYF. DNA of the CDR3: TGCGCCAGCAGCTTGGCCCTCGCAGGTGATCTCTACGAGCAGTACTTC.

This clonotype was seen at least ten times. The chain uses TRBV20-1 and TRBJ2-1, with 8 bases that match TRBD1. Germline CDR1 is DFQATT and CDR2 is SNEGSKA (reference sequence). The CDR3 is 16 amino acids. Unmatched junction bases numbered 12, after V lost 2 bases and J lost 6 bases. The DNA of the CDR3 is TGCAGTGCTAGATCCCCCAGGACAGGGATTAGCAATGAGCAGTTCTTC. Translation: CSARSPRTGISNEQFF.

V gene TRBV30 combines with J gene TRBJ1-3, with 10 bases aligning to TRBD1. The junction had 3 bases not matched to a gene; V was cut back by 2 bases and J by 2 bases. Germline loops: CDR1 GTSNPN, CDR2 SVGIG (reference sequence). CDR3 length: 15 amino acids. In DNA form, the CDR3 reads TGTGCCTGGAGTTTGGGACAGGGGCCTGGAAACACCATATATTTT. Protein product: CAWSLGQGPGNTIYF.

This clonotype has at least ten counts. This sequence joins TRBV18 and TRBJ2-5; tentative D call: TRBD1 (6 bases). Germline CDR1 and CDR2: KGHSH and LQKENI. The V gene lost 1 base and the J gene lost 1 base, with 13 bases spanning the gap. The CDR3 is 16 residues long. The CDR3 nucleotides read TGTGCCAGCTCACCACTTTATGAAGGGGGCCAAGAGACCCAGTACTTC. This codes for CASSPLYEGGQETQYF.

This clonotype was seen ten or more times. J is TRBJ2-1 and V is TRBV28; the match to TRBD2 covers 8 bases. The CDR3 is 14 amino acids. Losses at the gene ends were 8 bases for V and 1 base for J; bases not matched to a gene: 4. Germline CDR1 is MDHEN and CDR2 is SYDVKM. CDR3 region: CASRSGESYNEQFF. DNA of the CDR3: TGTGCCAGCCGTAGCGGGGAGTCCTACAATGAGCAGTTCTTC.

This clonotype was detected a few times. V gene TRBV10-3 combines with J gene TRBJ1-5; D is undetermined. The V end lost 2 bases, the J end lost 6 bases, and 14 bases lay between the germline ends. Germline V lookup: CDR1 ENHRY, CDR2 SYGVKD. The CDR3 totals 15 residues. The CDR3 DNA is TGTGCCATCAGTGAGGGGGTAAGGGAAGGTCAGCCCCAGCATTTT. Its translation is CAISEGVREGQPQHF.

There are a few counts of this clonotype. The CDR3: CASSEEYRGIPYNEQFF. The CDR3 DNA reads TGTGCCAGTAGTGAAGAGTATCGGGGGATACCTTACAATGAGCAGTTCTTC. The chain employs TRBV19 and TRBJ2-1; maybe TRBD2 (6 bases). The germline gives CDR1 LNHDA, CDR2 SQIVND (reference sequence). The CDR3 runs to 17 residues. V was cut by 5 bases and J by 4 bases, with 21 bases left in between.

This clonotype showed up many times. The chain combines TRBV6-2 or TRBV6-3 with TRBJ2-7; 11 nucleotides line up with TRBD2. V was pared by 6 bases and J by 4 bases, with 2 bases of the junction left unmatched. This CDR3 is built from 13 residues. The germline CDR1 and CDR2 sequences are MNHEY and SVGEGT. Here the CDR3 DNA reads TGTGCCAGCAGGACTAGCGGGATTTACGAGCAGTACTTC. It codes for CASRTSGIYEQYF.

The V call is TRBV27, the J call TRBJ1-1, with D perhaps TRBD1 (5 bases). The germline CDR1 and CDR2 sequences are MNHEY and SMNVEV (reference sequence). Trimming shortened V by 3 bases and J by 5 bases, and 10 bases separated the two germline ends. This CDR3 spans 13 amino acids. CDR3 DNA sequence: TGTGCCAGCAGTTTGACAGTGGTAACTGAAGCTTTCTTT. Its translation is CASSLTVVTEAFF.

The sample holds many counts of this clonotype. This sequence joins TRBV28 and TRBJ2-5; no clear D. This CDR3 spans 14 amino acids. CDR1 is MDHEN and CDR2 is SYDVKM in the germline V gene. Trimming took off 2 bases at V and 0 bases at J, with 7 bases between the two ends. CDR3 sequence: CASSLRSYQETQYF. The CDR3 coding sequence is TGTGCCAGCAGTTTAAGGAGTTACCAAGAGACCCAGTACTTC. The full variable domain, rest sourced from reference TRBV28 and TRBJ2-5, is DVKVTQSSRYLVKRTGEKVFLECVQDMDHENMFWYRQDPGLGLRLIYFSYDVKMKEKGDIPEGYSVSREKKERFSLILESASTNQTSMYLCASSLRSYQETQYFGPGTRLLVL.

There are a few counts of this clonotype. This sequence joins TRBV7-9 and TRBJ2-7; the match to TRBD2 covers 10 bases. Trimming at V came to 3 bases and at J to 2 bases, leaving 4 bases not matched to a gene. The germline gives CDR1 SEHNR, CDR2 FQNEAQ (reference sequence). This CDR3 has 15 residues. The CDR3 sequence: CASSFRGLAAYEQYF. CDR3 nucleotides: TGTGCCAGCAGCTTTAGAGGACTAGCGGCCTACGAGCAGTACTTC.

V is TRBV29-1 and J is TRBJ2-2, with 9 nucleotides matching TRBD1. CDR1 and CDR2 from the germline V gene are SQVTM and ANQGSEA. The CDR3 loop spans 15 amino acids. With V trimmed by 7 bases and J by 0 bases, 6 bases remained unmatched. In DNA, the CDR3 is TGCAGCGGGGGACAGGGCATGGCGAACACCGGGGAGCTGTTTTTT. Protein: CSGGQGMANTGELFF.

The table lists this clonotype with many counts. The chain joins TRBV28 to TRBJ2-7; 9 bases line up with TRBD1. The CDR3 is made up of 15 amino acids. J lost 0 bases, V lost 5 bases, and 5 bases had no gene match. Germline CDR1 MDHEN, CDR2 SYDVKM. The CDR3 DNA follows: TGTGCCAGCAGTCTCCGGGACAGGGACTCCTACGAGCAGTACTTC. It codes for CASSLRDRDSYEQYF.

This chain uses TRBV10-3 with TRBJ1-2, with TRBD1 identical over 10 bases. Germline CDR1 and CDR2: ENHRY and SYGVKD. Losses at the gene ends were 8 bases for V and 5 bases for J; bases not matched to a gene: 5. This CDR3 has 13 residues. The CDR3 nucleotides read TGTGCCATCCGATCGGGACAGGGGTATGGCTACACCTTC. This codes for CAIRSGQGYGYTF.

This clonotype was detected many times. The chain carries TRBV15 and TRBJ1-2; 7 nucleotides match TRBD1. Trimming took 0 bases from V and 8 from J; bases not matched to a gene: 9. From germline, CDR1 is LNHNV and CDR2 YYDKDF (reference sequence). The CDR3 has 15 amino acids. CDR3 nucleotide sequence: TGTGCCACCAGCAGAGATCGGACAGGTTCGGGCGGCTACACCTTC. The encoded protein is CATSRDRTGSGGYTF.

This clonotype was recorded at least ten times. The CDR3 DNA is TGTGCCAGCAGTTTACCCCTAGCGGGAACTAGCACAGATACGCAGTATTTT. This sequence encodes CASSLPLAGTSTDTQYF. The chain couples TRBV28 to TRBJ2-3; 9 bases align to TRBD2. The V gene end was trimmed by 2 bases and the J gene end by 0 bases; junction bases not matched to a gene: 6. This CDR3 has 17 amino acids. Germline V gives CDR1 MDHEN, CDR2 SYDVKM.

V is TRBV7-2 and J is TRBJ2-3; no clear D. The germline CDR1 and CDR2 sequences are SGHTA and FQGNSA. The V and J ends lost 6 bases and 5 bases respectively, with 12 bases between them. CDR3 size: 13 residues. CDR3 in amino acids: CASRLTQLDTQYF. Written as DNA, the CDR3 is TGTGCCAGCAGGTTAACACAGCTAGATACGCAGTATTTT.

For the CDR3, the DNA is TGTGCCAGCAGTTTATACAGTGCGCTTTCACCCCTCCACTTT. As protein: CASSLYSALSPLHF. The genes are TRBV28 and TRBJ1-6; no clear D gene. Trimming took off 1 base at V and 9 bases at J, with 10 bases between the two ends. This CDR3 is built from 14 residues. The germline CDR1 and CDR2 sequences are MDHEN and SYDVKM.